The 14 T cell receptor beta chains below were found in one sample sequenced in a study of T cells expressing NK-cell markers. TCRdb re-called the 5' RACE reads and gives one entry per CDR3 protein, without DNA. The sample table sets out roughly 390,000 distinct CDR3 sequences. What was sequenced was blood T cells: a sorted CD56 or NKG2C T cell subset, CD4+ or CD8+ T cells, or bulk PBMC T cells (not recorded which). The source is a man aged 18-75 years in good health.

The chain combines TRBV18 with TRBJ2-7; the D call of TRBD1 rests on TCRdb alone, since no DNA is present to check it. Germline V CDR1 and CDR2: KGHSH, LQKENI. The CDR3 is 13 residues long. The CDR3 sequence is CASSPLVGAEQYF.

The chain combines TRBV27 with TRBJ2-3. The CDR3 extends over 14 amino acids. Looked up from germline, CDR1 is MNHEY and CDR2 is SMNVEV (reference sequence). CDR3 residues: CASSLGLAKDTQYF.

The J gene is TRBJ2-1, the V gene TRBV12-3 or TRBV12-4; as DNA is missing, the TRBD2 call by TCRdb cannot be tested. The length of the CDR3 is 18 residues. The CDR3 loop is CASSRPVLAGGPYNEQFF.

V usage is TRBV29-1 and J usage is TRBJ1-2; the D call of TRBD1 rests on TCRdb alone, since no DNA is present to check it. Germline V lookup: CDR1 SQVTM, CDR2 ANQGSEA. The CDR3 sequence is 13 residues long. The CDR3 sequence is CSVEDNGQISYTF.

V is TRBV5-1 and J is TRBJ1-2; TCRdb calls TRBD1, which cannot be checked without DNA. The CDR3 consists of 16 residues. Germline assignment: CDR1 SGHRS and CDR2 YFSETQ. The CDR3 loop is CASSSYREASIYGYTF. Complete variable domain (other parts from reference TRBV5-1 and TRBJ1-2): KAGVTQTPRYLIKTRGQQVTLSCSPISGHRSVSWYQQTPGQGLQFLFEYFSETQRNKGNFPGRFSGRQFSNSRSEMNVSTLELGDSALYLCASSSYREASIYGYTFGSGTRLTVV.

The rearrangement joins TRBV6-5 to TRBJ2-7; TCRdb returns TRBD2, unconfirmable since there is no DNA. The germline V gene encodes CDR1 MNHEY and CDR2 SVGAGI. The CDR3 consists of 16 residues. The CDR3 loop reads CASSYSSGGPPYEQYF.

This chain links TRBV7-8 with TRBJ1-5; TCRdb gives TRBD1 as the D gene, but with no DNA this cannot be confirmed. The CDR3 length is 15 residues. CDR1 SGHVS and CDR2 FQNEAQ come from the germline V gene. The CDR3 spells CASSKGFGNNQPQHF. The whole variable domain, filled in from reference TRBV7-8 and TRBJ1-5, reads GAGVSQSPRYKVAKRGQDVALRCDPISGHVSLFWYQQALGQGPEFLTYFQNEAQLDKSGLPSDRFFAERPEGSVSTLKIQRTQQEDSAVYLCASSKGFGNNQPQHFGDGTRLSIL.

CDR3 loop: CSARGTPWTSGGDPSTDTQYF. The chain links TRBV20-1 to TRBJ2-3; TCRdb outputs TRBD2, but without DNA this stays unchecked. This CDR3 contains 21 residues. Germline V gives CDR1 DFQATT, CDR2 SNEGSKA (reference sequence).

The rearrangement joins TRBV5-1 to TRBJ1-1; TCRdb gives TRBD1 as the D gene, but with no DNA this cannot be confirmed. Germline V gives CDR1 SGHRS, CDR2 YFSETQ. The CDR3 has 14 amino acids. This CDR3 reads CASSEGGKNTEAFF.

The chain has TRBV20-1 and TRBJ2-5; lacking DNA, the TRBD2 call made by TCRdb goes unchecked. This CDR3 has 18 residues. In germline, CDR1 is DFQATT, CDR2 SNEGSKA (reference sequence). The CDR3 here is CSARDRTSGGVLLETQYF.

This rearrangement joins TRBV28 to TRBJ1-1. The CDR3 has 13 amino acids. Germline values: CDR1 MDHEN, CDR2 SYDVKM. The CDR3 here is CASRGNWNTEAFF.

V usage is TRBV2 and J usage is TRBJ2-3; the D call of TRBD2 rests on TCRdb alone, since no DNA is present to check it. Germline assignment: CDR1 SNHLY and CDR2 FYNNEI. This CDR3 is 14 amino acids long. CDR3: CASSLTSGADTQYF.

The J gene is TRBJ2-5, the V gene TRBV5-1; TCRdb proposes TRBD1, but this gene call is untestable without DNA. CDR1 is SGHRS and CDR2 is YFSETQ in the germline V gene. The CDR3 covers 14 residues. The CDR3 reads CASNTTPGQETQYF.

The CDR3 reads CASSLGFRGETFIDTQYF. The chain combines TRBV11-3 with TRBJ2-3; the D call of TRBD1 rests on TCRdb alone, since no DNA is present to check it. The CDR3 runs 18 residues. CDR1 and CDR2 (germline): SGHNT, YENEEA.